A single sample is the source of the 24 T cell receptor beta chains below, sequenced in a study of blood T cells in healthy people across ages. Alongside a J-beta primer mix, a sample-barcoded 5' primer served in a second PCR lasting about 7 to 12 cycles. In TCRdb, the 5' RACE reads were re-called with MiXCR into one record per CDR3 protein. The table lists around 1.5 million distinct CDR3 sequences, approximately 32% of them singletons. Sequenced material: blood. These receptors all stem from a woman in her thirties in good health.

This clonotype was found a few times. The chain uses TRBV20-1 and TRBJ2-1; 9 nucleotides agree with TRBD2. CDR1 is DFQATT, CDR2 SNEGSKA, per germline (reference sequence). J lost 8 bases, V lost 1 base, and 12 bases had no gene match. The CDR3 is made up of 16 amino acids. The CDR3 DNA sequence: TGCAGTGCTAGAGTCCCCCCCGGACAGCGGGGGGATGAGCAGTTCTTC. It yields the protein CSARVPPGQRGDEQFF.

The chain links TRBV12-3 or TRBV12-4 to TRBJ2-1; D is perhaps TRBD1 (6 bases). V was pared by 3 bases and J by 2 bases, with 11 bases between. This CDR3 contains 15 residues. In DNA form, the CDR3 reads TGTGCCAGCAGTTTCGGACAGCCAACCTACAATGAGCAGTTCTTC. This translates into CASSFGQPTYNEQFF.

V and J are TRBV3-1 and TRBJ2-7; D is unresolved. Trimming took off 3 bases at V and 0 bases at J, with 12 bases between the two ends. This CDR3 spans 15 amino acids. Germline V gene data show CDR1 as LGHDT and CDR2 as YNNKEL (reference sequence). In DNA, the CDR3 is TGTGCCAGCAGCCATCCCCTCGGGTTCTCCTACGAGCAGTACTTC. This gives the protein CASSHPLGFSYEQYF.

There are a few counts of this clonotype. Here the CDR3 reads CASSEIGIPYEQYF. The CDR3 DNA sequence: TGTGCCAGCAGTGAAATTGGGATCCCCTACGAGCAGTACTTC. The chain links TRBV2 to TRBJ2-7; D not resolved. The CDR3 is 14 amino acids. V shed 2 bases and J shed 2 bases, with 10 bases lying between them. Germline-derived CDR1 and CDR2 are SNHLY and FYNNEI.

This clonotype occurred a few times. V gene TRBV4-1 combines with J gene TRBJ2-5, with a tentative D call TRBD1 (5 bases). This CDR3 is 14 amino acids long. V was trimmed by 0 bases and J by 0 bases, leaving 5 bases between them. Germline V CDR1 and CDR2: MGHRA, YSYEKL. DNA for the CDR3: TGCGCCAGCAGCCAAGACAGGGACCAAGAGACCCAGTACTTC. It specifies CASSQDRDQETQYF.

The chain links TRBV2 to TRBJ2-1; D not certain. Trimming took off 8 bases at V and 1 base at J, with 12 bases between the two ends. The CDR3 contains 14 residues. Germline V lookup: CDR1 SNHLY, CDR2 FYNNEI. The CDR3 nucleotides read TGTGCCAGCTTGGACGCTTTATCCTACAATGAGCAGTTCTTC. It codes for CASLDALSYNEQFF.

This clonotype was observed many times. The rearrangement uses TRBV5-1 and TRBJ2-1; 9 bases map to TRBD1. Germline assignment: CDR1 SGHRS and CDR2 YFSETQ. With V trimmed by 0 bases and J by 7 bases, 2 bases remained unmatched. The CDR3 loop spans 14 amino acids. CDR3 protein: CASSLDRGRNEQFF. CDR3 sequence (DNA): TGCGCCAGCAGCTTGGACAGGGGGCGAAATGAGCAGTTCTTC. The full variable domain, its missing parts supplied by reference TRBV5-1 and TRBJ2-1, is KAGVTQTPRYLIKTRGQQVTLSCSPISGHRSVSWYQQTPGQGLQFLFEYFSETQRNKGNFPGRFSGRQFSNSRSEMNVSTLELGDSALYLCASSLDRGRNEQFFGPGTRLTVL.

This clonotype was observed a few times. This chain links TRBV7-2 with TRBJ1-1, with a possible D match to TRBD1 (6 bases). Per germline, CDR1 SGHTA and CDR2 FQGNSA. Deletions cut 3 bases from V and 5 bases from J, with 10 bases between. The CDR3 is made up of 13 amino acids. CDR3 DNA sequence: TGTGCCAGCAGCTTTGTGGGGGCTACTGAAGCTTTCTTT. Amino acids: CASSFVGATEAFF.

At least ten counts were recorded for this clonotype. The chain carries TRBV29-1 and TRBJ2-3; D is ambiguous. This CDR3 comprises 15 residues. V lost 4 bases, J lost 2 bases, and 16 bases lay in between. Germline V gene data show CDR1 as SQVTM and CDR2 as ANQGSEA. This CDR3 reads CSVVPAKHITDTQYF. The CDR3 nucleotides are TGCAGCGTTGTTCCAGCCAAGCATATCACAGATACGCAGTATTTT.

On this clonotype itself: Without the conserved terminal phenylalanine or tryptophan, this CDR3 likely stems from a read error. The CDR3 here is CASSYARNTEAFL. The CDR3 nucleotides read TGTGCCAGCAGTTATGCACGGAACACTGAAGCTTTCTTG. The rearrangement links TRBV6-5 to TRBJ1-1; no definite D call. Germline CDR1 MNHEY, CDR2 SVGAGI. Trimming removed 3 bases from V and 1 base from J, with 6 bases in between. The CDR3 totals 13 residues.

V is TRBV20-1 and J is TRBJ2-4; TRBD1 agrees at 8 bases. This CDR3 has 14 residues. Trimming cost V 3 bases and J 7 bases; bases outside gene matches: 8. The V gene's germline CDR1 is DFQATT and CDR2 SNEGSKA (reference sequence). CDR3 sequence (DNA): TGCAGTGCTAGCGACCCAGGGGGCTGGAACATTCAGTACTTC. This gives the protein CSASDPGGWNIQYF.

This clonotype has a count of ten or more. The V and J genes are TRBV27 and TRBJ1-2; D possibly corresponds to TRBD1 (6 bases). Germline V CDR1 and CDR2: MNHEY, SMNVEV (reference sequence). CDR3 length equals 14 residues. V was cut by 6 bases and J by 8 bases, with 19 bases left in between. CDR3 nucleotide sequence: TGTGCCAGCAGCCCCCCCCCGGGGGCGGGAGGCTACACCTTC. Protein product: CASSPPPGAGGYTF.

V is TRBV20-1 and J is TRBJ2-1; no definite D call. V was cut by 6 bases and J by 6 bases, with 9 bases left in between. Per the germline V gene, CDR1 is DFQATT and CDR2 is SNEGSKA (reference sequence). The CDR3 covers 11 residues. The CDR3 loop is CSAGRCNEQFF. The CDR3 bases are TGCAGTGCCGGAAGGTGCAATGAGCAGTTCTTC.

This chain connects TRBV2 to TRBJ1-4; 9 bases line up with TRBD1. Per the germline V gene, CDR1 is SNHLY and CDR2 is FYNNEI. The CDR3 is made up of 13 amino acids. V shed 6 bases and J 10 bases; nucleotides not matched to a gene: 6. The CDR3 spells CASSGQGSGKLFF. The CDR3 DNA reads as TGTGCCAGCAGCGGACAGGGGTCGGGAAAACTGTTTTTT. Full variable domain (missing parts from reference TRBV2 and TRBJ1-4): EPEVTQTPSHQVTQMGQEVILRCVPISNHLYFYWYRQILGQKVEFLVSFYNNEISEKSEIFDDQFSVERPDGSNFTLKIRSTKLEDSAMYFCASSGQGSGKLFFGSGTQLSVL.

A few counts support this clonotype. The chain employs TRBV25-1 and TRBJ1-1; D ambiguous. The CDR3 extends over 8 amino acids. Per the germline V gene, CDR1 is MGHDK and CDR2 is SYGVNS. V was pared by 4 bases and J by 10 bases, with 1 base between. The CDR3 nucleotides are TGTGCCAGCAGTGTAGCTTTCTTT. Its translation is CASSVAFF.

This chain connects TRBV18 to TRBJ2-5; no definite D call. Trimming removed 0 bases from V and 5 bases from J, with 7 bases in between. This CDR3 spans 13 amino acids. The V gene's germline CDR1 is KGHSH and CDR2 LQKENI. CDR3 in DNA: TGTGCCAGCTCACCACCGTCTGGGGAGACCCAGTACTTC. Translation: CASSPPSGETQYF.

The chain uses TRBV10-3 and TRBJ1-1; the D gene is possibly TRBD1 (5 bases). V lost 6 bases and J lost 4, with 21 bases in between. CDR3 length: 16 amino acids. CDR1 is ENHRY, CDR2 SYGVKD, per germline. This CDR3 is CAISDRGGTRITEAFF. For the CDR3, the DNA is TGTGCCATCAGCGACCGGGGGGGAACGAGGATCACTGAAGCTTTCTTT.

V is TRBV7-9 and J is TRBJ2-3, with TRBD2 matching 12 bases. The CDR3 totals 17 residues. Germline assignment: CDR1 SEHNR and CDR2 FQNEAQ (reference sequence). The V and J ends lost 8 bases and 3 bases, in that order; junction bases with no gene match: 12. CDR3 region: CASRGLAGGPRTDTQYF. In nucleotides, the CDR3 is TGTGCCAGCCGGGGTCTAGCGGGAGGGCCAAGGACAGATACGCAGTATTTT.

On this clonotype: A junction end diverges from the germline sequence, so it may reflect a read error. The chain joins TRBV5-6 to TRBJ2-7; the D gene is possibly TRBD2 (5 bases). Germline lookup yields CDR1 SGHDT and CDR2 YYEEEE. The CDR3 is made up of 14 amino acids. DNA of the CDR3: TGTGCCAGCAGCTTAAGTCTAGCCTCCCACGAGCAGTACTTC. Protein: CASSLSLASHEQYF.

Concerning this clonotype itself: The junction differs from germline at one of its ends, possibly a read error. The V gene is TRBV6-5, the J gene TRBJ2-7, with 7 bases aligning to TRBD2. From germline, CDR1 is MNHEY and CDR2 SVGAGI. The CDR3 length is 13 residues. The CDR3 reads CASSLQGGYEQCF. DNA for the CDR3: TGTGCCAGCAGTCTGCAGGGAGGGTACGAGCAGTGCTTC.

The V call is TRBV20-1, the J call TRBJ1-2; a weak D match, TRBD1 (5 bases). The CDR3 has 15 residues. Trimming removed 0 bases from V and 3 bases from J, with 14 bases in between. Germline V gives CDR1 DFQATT, CDR2 SNEGSKA (reference sequence). CDR3 bases: TGCAGTGCTAGAGATTGGGGCTCGACTGACTATGGCTACACCTTC. This encodes CSARDWGSTDYGYTF.

This clonotype was found a few times. The gene calls are TRBV11-2 and TRBJ2-7; D may correspond to TRBD1 or TRBD2 (5 bases each). The germline gives CDR1 SGHAT, CDR2 FQNNGV. V was cut by 2 bases and J by 4 bases, with 15 bases left in between. The CDR3 contains 15 residues. CDR3 protein: CASSLLGATGYEQYF. CDR3 bases: TGTGCCAGCAGCTTACTAGGGGCTACGGGATACGAGCAGTACTTC.

This clonotype occurred a few times. The gene calls are TRBV9 and TRBJ2-1; 8 positions match TRBD2. The CDR3 contains 18 residues. J gave up 0 bases and V 7 bases, and 15 bases lay outside the gene matches. The germline V gene encodes CDR1 SGDLS and CDR2 YYNGEE. CDR3 amino acids: CASGSTSGKPSSYNEQFF. CDR3 nucleotide sequence: TGTGCCAGCGGGTCCACTAGCGGTAAACCTAGCTCCTACAATGAGCAGTTCTTC.

Many counts were recorded for this clonotype. The CDR3 reads CASSPGRENSPLHF. In DNA, the CDR3 is TGTGCCAGCAGCCCGGGTCGGGAGAATTCACCCCTCCACTTT. This sequence joins TRBV4-2 and TRBJ1-6, with D uncertain. Looked up from germline, CDR1 is LGHNA and CDR2 is YNFKEQ. V was clipped by 4 bases and J by 7 bases, with 11 bases between them. There are 14 residues in the CDR3.